This TCR beta chain came from a study of blood T cell repertoires in COVID-19 (dated by TCRdb to 2019 to 2021). About the full investigation: Samples from collaborators originated in the United States, Italy and Spain and spanned both the acute and convalescent phases of COVID-19. The material from the prospective study consisted of cDNA or gDNA derived from T cells, B-cell-depleted T cells, or PBMCs. The dataset comprised deeply sampled blood TCRbeta repertoires from subjects exposed to, actively infected with, or recovered from COVID-19. The repertoires were released in a freely available public database meant as a resource for research on the immune response to SARS-CoV-2. Samples came from the ongoing ImmuneRACE study (first 160 participants) plus 1,254 subjects from 6 global collaborators. A de-identified subject ID, COVID-19 status, age in years and sex were almost always included in the sample metadata. Where available, HLA class I and class II types were taken from metadata supplied by the sample provider and were not determined by assay-based typing.

Another Seattle source contributed samples from volunteer blood donors who had recovered from COVID-19. Collaborating institutions collected whole blood in K2EDTA tubes following their own protocols. For TCRbeta analysis, collaborator samples were shipped as frozen whole blood, as isolated PBMCs, or as DNA extracted from either sample type. The study at large found these results: Clinical and demographic metadata were provided uncurated, with the amount varying by source and participant.

The CDR3 has 15 amino acids, counting the end cysteine and phenylalanine. Kept here is only the CDR3 DNA, which spans 45 bases and is read in frame from base 1. The germline V gene encodes CDR1 MNHEY and CDR2 SMNVEV (reference sequence). Compared with germline, V lacks 4 bases and J lacks 9 bases; bases without a gene match: 9. About this clone itself: There is no known antigen for this receptor. Base qualities are not recorded, but no much larger clone differs from it by a single base. Other DNA sequences of this sample code for an identical CDR3.

TCRbeta CDR3 regions were amplified from genomic DNA using the immunoSEQ Assay, a bias-controlled multiplex PCR. For the original study's pipeline: The number of nucleated cells in each sample was estimated from the amplification of reference gene primers within the assay. To quantify the absolute abundance of each unique TCRbeta CDR3 rearrangement, sequence reads were collapsed and filtered. For each sample, productive Simpson clonality was calculated by taking the square root of Simpson's diversity index across productive rearrangements. Entries here come from immuneACCESS through TCRdb and include only in-frame sequences with V and J called. Some clones fail to appear in such tables; in the studies checked, an unresolved V gene covers under half of the shortfall, and the cause of the remainder is unknown. D and trimming come from the DNA, and the V and J calls and clone size come from that table. Recorded for this sample are 200,000 or so clones; more than 70% of them occurred a single time. The ten biggest clones cover roughly 6.2% of the sample.

The TCR was taken from a woman between 40 and 50 years old who had recovered from COVID-19. Material for sequencing was peripheral blood. Recombination linked TRBV27 to TRBJ1-6; TRBD1 matches 7 bases in the middle. DNA sequence: TGTGCCAGCAGTTCACGAGACAGGGTCGGTTCACCCCTCCACTTT. It translates as CASSSRDRVGSPLHF.